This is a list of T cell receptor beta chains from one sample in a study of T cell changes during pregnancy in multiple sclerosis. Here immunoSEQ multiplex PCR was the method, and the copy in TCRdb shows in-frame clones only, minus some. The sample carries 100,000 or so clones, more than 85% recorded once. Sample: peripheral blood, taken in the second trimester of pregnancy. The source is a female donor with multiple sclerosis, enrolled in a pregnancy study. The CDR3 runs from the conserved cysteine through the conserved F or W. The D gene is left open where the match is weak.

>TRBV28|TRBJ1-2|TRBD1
CASLTQGARGYTF
TGTGCCAGCCTGACACAGGGGGCGCGGGGCTACACCTTC
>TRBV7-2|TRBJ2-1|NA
CASSPPWLSYNEQFF
TGTGCCAGCAGCCCTCCCTGGTTGAGCTACAATGAGCAGTTCTTC
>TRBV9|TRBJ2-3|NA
CASSPPHGDGGVRGTQYF
TGTGCCAGCAGCCCCCCCCATGGGGATGGCGGGGTGCGGGGTACGCAGTATTTT
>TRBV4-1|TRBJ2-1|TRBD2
CASSQEKGVAGGPNEQFF
TGCGCCAGCAGCCAAGAGAAGGGAGTAGCGGGAGGGCCCAATGAGCAGTTCTTC
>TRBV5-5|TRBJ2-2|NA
CASSYAGELFF
TGTGCCAGCAGCTACGCGGGGGAGCTGTTTTTT
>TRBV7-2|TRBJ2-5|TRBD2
CASSDGLAGGPKETQYF
TGTGCCAGCAGCGACGGACTAGCGGGAGGGCCGAAGGAGACCCAGTACTTC
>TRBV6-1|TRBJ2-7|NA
CASPNTYEQYF
TGTGCCAGCCCAAACACCTACGAGCAGTACTTC
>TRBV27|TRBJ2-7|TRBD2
CASSLSRLAGPEQYF
TGTGCCAGCAGTTTATCGCGACTAGCGGGGCCCGAGCAGTACTTC
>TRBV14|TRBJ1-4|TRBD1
CASSHPVSGLRGPEKLFF
TGTGCCAGCAGCCATCCAGTCTCCGGTCTAAGGGGGCCAGAAAAACTGTTTTTT
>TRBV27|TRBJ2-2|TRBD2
CASSSGAKSGELFF
TGTGCCAGCAGTAGCGGGGCGAAATCCGGGGAGCTGTTTTTT
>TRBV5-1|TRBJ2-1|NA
CASSLGSWNEQFF
TGCGCCAGCAGTCTCGGGAGCTGGAATGAGCAGTTCTTC
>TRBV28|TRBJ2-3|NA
CASSLLAASTDTQYF
TGTGCCAGCAGTTTACTCGCGGCTAGCACAGATACGCAGTATTTT
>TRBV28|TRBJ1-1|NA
CASSTRQPNTEAFF
TGTGCCAGCAGTACCCGACAGCCGAACACTGAAGCTTTCTTT